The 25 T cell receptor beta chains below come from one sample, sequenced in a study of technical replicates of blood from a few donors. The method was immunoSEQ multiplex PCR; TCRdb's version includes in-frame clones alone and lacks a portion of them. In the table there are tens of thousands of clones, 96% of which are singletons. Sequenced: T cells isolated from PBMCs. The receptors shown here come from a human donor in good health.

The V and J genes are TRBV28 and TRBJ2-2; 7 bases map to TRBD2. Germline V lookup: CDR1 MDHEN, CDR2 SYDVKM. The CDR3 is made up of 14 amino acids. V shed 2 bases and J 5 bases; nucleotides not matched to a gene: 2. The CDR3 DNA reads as TGTGCCAGCAGTTTAGGGAGGGCAACCGGGGAGCTGTTTTTT. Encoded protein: CASSLGRATGELFF.

CDR3 in amino acids: CASSPSGNTIYF. The CDR3 DNA reads TGCGCCAGCTCCCCTTCTGGAAACACCATATATTTT. The chain recombines TRBV10-1 with TRBJ1-3; D ambiguous. The germline CDR1 and CDR2 sequences are WNHNN and SYGVQD (reference sequence). This CDR3 is built from 12 residues. The V end lost 8 bases, the J end lost 1 base, and 6 bases lay between the germline ends.

For the CDR3, the DNA is TGTGCCAGCAGCAGGGGGCGAGGCGAAGCTTTCTTT. Translated: CASSRGRGEAFF. The rearrangement uses TRBV14 and TRBJ1-1; 7 bases fit TRBD1. V lost 5 bases and J lost 8; bases outside the gene matches: 5. The CDR3 runs to 12 residues. Germline V lookup: CDR1 SGHDN, CDR2 FVKESK.

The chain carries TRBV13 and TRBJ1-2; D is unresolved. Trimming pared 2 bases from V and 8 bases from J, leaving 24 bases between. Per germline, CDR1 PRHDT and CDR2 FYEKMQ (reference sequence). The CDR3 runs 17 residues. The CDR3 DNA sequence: TGTGCCAGCAGCTTAACATTCCTCGAGACCCGGGGAGAGGGCTACACCTTC. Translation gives CASSLTFLETRGEGYTF.

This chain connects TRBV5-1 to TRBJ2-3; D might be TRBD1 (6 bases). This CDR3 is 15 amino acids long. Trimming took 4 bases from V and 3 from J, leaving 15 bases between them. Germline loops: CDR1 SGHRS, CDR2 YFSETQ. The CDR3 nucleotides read TGCGCCAGCAGCCTACAGGGTATCCTGACAGATACGCAGTATTTT. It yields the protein CASSLQGILTDTQYF. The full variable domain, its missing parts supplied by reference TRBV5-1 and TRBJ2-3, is KAGVTQTPRYLIKTRGQQVTLSCSPISGHRSVSWYQQTPGQGLQFLFEYFSETQRNKGNFPGRFSGRQFSNSRSEMNVSTLELGDSALYLCASSLQGILTDTQYFGPGTRLTVL.

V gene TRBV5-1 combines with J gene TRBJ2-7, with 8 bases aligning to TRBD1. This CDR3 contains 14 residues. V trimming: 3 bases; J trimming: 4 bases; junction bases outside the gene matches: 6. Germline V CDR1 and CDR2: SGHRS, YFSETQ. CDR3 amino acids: CASSSGTGVYEQYF. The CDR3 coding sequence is TGCGCCAGCAGCTCCGGGACAGGCGTATACGAGCAGTACTTC.

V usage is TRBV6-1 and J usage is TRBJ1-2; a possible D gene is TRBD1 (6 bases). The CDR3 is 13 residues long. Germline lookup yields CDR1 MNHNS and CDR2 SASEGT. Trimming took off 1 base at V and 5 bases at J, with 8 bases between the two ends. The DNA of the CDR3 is TGTGCCAGCAGTGAAGTCAGGGGTTATGGCTACACCTTC. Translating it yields CASSEVRGYGYTF.

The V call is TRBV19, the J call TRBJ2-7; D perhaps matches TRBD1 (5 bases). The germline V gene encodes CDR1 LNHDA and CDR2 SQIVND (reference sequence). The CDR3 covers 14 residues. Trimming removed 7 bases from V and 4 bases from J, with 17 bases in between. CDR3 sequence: CASTTTHGAYEQYF. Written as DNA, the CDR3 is TGTGCCAGTACCACAACCCATGGGGCTTACGAGCAGTACTTC.

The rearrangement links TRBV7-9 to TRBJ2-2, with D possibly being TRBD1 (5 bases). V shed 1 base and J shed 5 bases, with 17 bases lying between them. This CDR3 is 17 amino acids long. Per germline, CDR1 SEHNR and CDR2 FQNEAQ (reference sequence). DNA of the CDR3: TGTGCCAGCAGCTTAGGGGGCGCGCAGGGAAATACCGGGGAGCTGTTTTTT. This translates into CASSLGGAQGNTGELFF.

This chain's CDR3 is CASSLPGLEQFF. In nucleotides, the CDR3 is TGTGCCAGCAGTTTACCGGGACTAGAGCAGTTCTTC. The chain couples TRBV28 to TRBJ2-1, with TRBD2 identical over 7 bases. The CDR3 is made up of 12 amino acids. Germline CDR1 reads MDHEN; CDR2 reads SYDVKM. Germline trimming cut 2 bases from V and 10 bases from J; bases unmatched to any gene: 2.

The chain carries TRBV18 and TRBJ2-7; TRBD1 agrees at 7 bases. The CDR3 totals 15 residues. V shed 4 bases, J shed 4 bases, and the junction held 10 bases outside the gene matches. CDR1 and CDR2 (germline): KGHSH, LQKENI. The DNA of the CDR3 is TGTGCCAGCTCACGGAACAGGGACAGAGGGTACGAGCAGTACTTC. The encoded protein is CASSRNRDRGYEQYF.

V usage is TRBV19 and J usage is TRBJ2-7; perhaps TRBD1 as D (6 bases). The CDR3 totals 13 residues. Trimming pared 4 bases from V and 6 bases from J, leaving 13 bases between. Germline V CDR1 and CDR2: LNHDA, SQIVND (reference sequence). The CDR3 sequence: CASSTHPTGEQYF. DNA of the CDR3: TGTGCCAGTAGTACCCATCCGACAGGCGAGCAGTACTTC.

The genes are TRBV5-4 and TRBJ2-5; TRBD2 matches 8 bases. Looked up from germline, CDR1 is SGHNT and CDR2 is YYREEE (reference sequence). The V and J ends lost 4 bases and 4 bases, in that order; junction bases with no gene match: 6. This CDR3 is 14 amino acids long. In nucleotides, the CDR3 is TGTGCCAGCAGCCCAGTTAGCGGGATAGAGACCCAGTACTTC. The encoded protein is CASSPVSGIETQYF.

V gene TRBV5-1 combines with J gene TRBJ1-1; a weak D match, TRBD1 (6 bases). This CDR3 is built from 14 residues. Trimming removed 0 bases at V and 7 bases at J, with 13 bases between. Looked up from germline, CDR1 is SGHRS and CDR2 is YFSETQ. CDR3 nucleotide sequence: TGCGCCAGCAGCTTGGAGGGACACGCAAGTGAAGCTTTCTTT. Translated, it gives CASSLEGHASEAFF.

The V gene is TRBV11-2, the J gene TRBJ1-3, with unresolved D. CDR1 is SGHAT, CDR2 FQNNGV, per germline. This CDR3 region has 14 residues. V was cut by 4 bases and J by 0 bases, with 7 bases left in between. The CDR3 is CASSSQDSGNTIYF. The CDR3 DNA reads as TGTGCCAGCAGCTCGCAGGACTCTGGAAACACCATATATTTT.

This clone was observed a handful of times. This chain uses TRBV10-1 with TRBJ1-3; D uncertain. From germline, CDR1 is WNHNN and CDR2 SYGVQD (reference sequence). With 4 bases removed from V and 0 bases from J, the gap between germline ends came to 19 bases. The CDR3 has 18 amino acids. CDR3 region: CASSAGGFDGNSGNTIYF. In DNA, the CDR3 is TGCGCCAGCAGTGCTGGAGGGTTCGACGGTAACTCTGGAAACACCATATATTTT.

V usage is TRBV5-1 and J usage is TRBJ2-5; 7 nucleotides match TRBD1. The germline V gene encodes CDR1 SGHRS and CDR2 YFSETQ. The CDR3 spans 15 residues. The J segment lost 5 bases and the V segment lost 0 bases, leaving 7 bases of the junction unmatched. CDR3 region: CASSLEGTRGETQYF. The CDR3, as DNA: TGCGCCAGCAGCTTGGAAGGCACCAGGGGGGAGACCCAGTACTTC.

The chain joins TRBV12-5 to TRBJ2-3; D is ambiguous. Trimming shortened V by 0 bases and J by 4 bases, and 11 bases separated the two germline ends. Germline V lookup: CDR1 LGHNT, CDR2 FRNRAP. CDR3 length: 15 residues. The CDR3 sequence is CASGLVLGSSDTQYF. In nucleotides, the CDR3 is TGTGCTAGTGGTTTGGTACTCGGGTCCTCAGATACGCAGTATTTT.

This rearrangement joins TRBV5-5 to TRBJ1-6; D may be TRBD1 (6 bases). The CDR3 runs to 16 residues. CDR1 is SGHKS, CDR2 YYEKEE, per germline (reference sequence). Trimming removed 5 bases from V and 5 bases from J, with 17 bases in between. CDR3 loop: CASRGPSTGNNSPLHF. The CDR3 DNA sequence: TGTGCCAGCAGGGGCCCTTCTACAGGGAATAATTCACCCCTCCACTTT.

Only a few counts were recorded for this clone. CDR3 loop: CASSLTGQGTEAFF. In DNA form, the CDR3 reads TGCGCCAGCAGCTTGACGGGACAGGGGACTGAAGCTTTCTTT. The chain joins TRBV5-1 to TRBJ1-1; TRBD1 aligns across 10 bases. The CDR3 extends over 14 amino acids. Germline V gene lookup returns CDR1 SGHRS and CDR2 YFSETQ. V dropped 1 base and J dropped 5; count of bases not matched to a gene: 2.

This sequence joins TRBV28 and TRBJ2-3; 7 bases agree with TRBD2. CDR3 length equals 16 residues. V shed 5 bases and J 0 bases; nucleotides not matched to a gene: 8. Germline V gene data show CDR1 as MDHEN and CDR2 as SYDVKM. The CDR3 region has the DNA TGTGCCAGCAGTCCGCAGCGGGAACGAAGCACAGATACGCAGTATTTT. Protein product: CASSPQRERSTDTQYF.

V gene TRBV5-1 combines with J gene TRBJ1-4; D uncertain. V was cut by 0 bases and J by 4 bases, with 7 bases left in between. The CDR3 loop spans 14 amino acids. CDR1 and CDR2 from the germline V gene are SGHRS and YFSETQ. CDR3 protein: CASSLGAGNEKLFF. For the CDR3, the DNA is TGCGCCAGCAGCTTGGGTGCCGGTAATGAAAAACTGTTTTTT.

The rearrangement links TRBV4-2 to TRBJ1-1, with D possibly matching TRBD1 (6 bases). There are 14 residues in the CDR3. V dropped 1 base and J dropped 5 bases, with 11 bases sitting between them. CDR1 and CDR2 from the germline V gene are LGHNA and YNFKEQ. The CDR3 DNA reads TGTGCCAGCAGCCAAGTTTCAGGGGAGACTGAAGCTTTCTTT. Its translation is CASSQVSGETEAFF.

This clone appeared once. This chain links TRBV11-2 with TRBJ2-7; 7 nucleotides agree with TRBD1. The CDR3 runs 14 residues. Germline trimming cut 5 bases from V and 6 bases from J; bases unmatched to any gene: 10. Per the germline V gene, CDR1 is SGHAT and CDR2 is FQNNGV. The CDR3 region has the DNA TGTGCCAGCAGCCCCCAGGGGGTCGTAGGCGAGCAGTACTTC. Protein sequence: CASSPQGVVGEQYF.

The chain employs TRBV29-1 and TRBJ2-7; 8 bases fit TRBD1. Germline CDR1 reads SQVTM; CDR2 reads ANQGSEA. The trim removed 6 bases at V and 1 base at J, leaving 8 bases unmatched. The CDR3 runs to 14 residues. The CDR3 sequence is CSVVGTGISYEQYF. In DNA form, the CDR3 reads TGCAGCGTCGTCGGGACAGGAATATCCTACGAGCAGTACTTC.